This passage covers 30 T cell receptor beta chains from one sample sequenced in a study of OX40 agonist ivuxolimab in advanced cancers. Using immunoSEQ multiplex PCR, the repertoire was profiled, and TCRdb retains in-frame clones only, with some absent. The repertoire includes about 83,000 clones, about four fifths of them detected once, and under 8% sits in the top ten. This sample comprised CD4+ or CD8+ T cells sorted from blood, obtained in a trial of the OX40 agonist ivuxolimab. The receptors derive from an adult with an advanced solid tumor such as melanoma, head and neck, liver or kidney cancer.

The chain carries TRBV14 and TRBJ2-7, with a possible D match to TRBD1 (6 bases). This CDR3 comprises 14 residues. The germline V and J ends were trimmed by 7 bases and 7 bases, with 20 bases remaining between them. Germline V gives CDR1 SGHDN, CDR2 FVKESK. The CDR3 region has the DNA TGTGCCAGCAACCCCTCCCGGACAGTAAAGGAGCAGTACTTC. It yields the protein CASNPSRTVKEQYF.

Regarding this clone: Other DNA sequences of this sample code for an identical CDR3. The CDR3 here is CSAGGLDTQYF. Here the CDR3 DNA reads TGCAGTGCCGGGGGGTTGGATACGCAGTATTTT. The V and J genes are TRBV20-1 and TRBJ2-3, with TRBD2 matching 7 bases. The germline V gene encodes CDR1 DFQATT and CDR2 SNEGSKA (reference sequence). J gave up 6 bases and V 6 bases, and 3 bases lay outside the gene matches. The length of the CDR3 is 11 residues.

The V gene is TRBV5-6, the J gene TRBJ1-2; 8 bases align to TRBD1. The germline V gene has CDR1 SGHDT and CDR2 YYEEEE. This CDR3 is built from 16 residues. Trimming removed 0 bases from V and 2 bases from J; junction bases left unmatched: 6. The CDR3 coding sequence is TGTGCCAGCAGCTTGGGGACAGGGAGTATGAACTATGGCTACACCTTC. Translated: CASSLGTGSMNYGYTF.

This chain connects TRBV7-6 to TRBJ2-5; 9 bases map to TRBD1. With 5 bases clipped from V and 5 bases from J, the junction kept 9 bases outside the gene matches. There are 15 residues in the CDR3. Looked up from germline, CDR1 is SGHVS and CDR2 is FNYEAQ. This CDR3 is CASSMGQGGLETQYF. DNA for the CDR3: TGTGCCAGCAGCATGGGACAGGGAGGGCTGGAGACCCAGTACTTC. The whole variable domain, filled in from reference TRBV7-6 and TRBJ2-5, reads GAGVSQSPRYKVTKRGQDVALRCDPISGHVSLYWYRQALGQGPEFLTYFNYEAQQDKSGLPNDRFSAERPEGSISTLTIQRTEQRDSAMYRCASSMGQGGLETQYFGPGTRLLVL.

This clone came up a few times. The CDR3 loop reads CASSPQSSTDTQYF. The CDR3 DNA reads as TGTGCCAGCAGCCCGCAGTCTAGCACAGATACGCAGTATTTT. The chain couples TRBV11-1 to TRBJ2-3; D is undetermined. Germline CDR1 is SGHAT and CDR2 is FQDESV (reference sequence). The CDR3 covers 14 residues. V was trimmed by 5 bases and J by 0 bases, leaving 9 bases between them.

The V and J genes are TRBV7-9 and TRBJ2-1, with D possibly being TRBD1 or TRBD2 (5 bases each). This CDR3 spans 19 amino acids. Per germline, CDR1 SEHNR and CDR2 FQNEAQ (reference sequence). The ends were cut back, 2 bases at V and 6 bases at J, with 26 bases in the middle. This CDR3 reads CASSLNLGVWESIGNEQFF. CDR3 bases: TGTGCCAGCAGCTTAAATTTGGGGGTGTGGGAGTCCATAGGCAATGAGCAGTTCTTC.

CDR3 residues: CASSTQGNTEAFF. The CDR3 coding sequence is TGTGCCAGCAGCACCCAAGGGAACACTGAAGCTTTCTTT. The chain couples TRBV5-5 to TRBJ1-1, with unresolved D. CDR3 length: 13 residues. The germline CDR1 and CDR2 sequences are SGHKS and YYEKEE (reference sequence). Trimming removed 4 bases from V and 1 base from J, with 8 bases in between.

This chain connects TRBV7-2 to TRBJ2-7; 13 bases map to TRBD2. V trimming: 5 bases; J trimming: 6 bases; junction bases outside the gene matches: 7. CDR3 length: 15 amino acids. The V gene's germline CDR1 is SGHTA and CDR2 FQGNSA. The CDR3 here is CASSHRGLAGSEQYF. In nucleotides, the CDR3 is TGTGCCAGCAGCCATCGGGGACTAGCGGGGAGCGAGCAGTACTTC.

The chain is built from TRBV6-1 and TRBJ2-3; 7 bases align to TRBD1. The CDR3 loop spans 15 amino acids. Germline-derived CDR1 and CDR2 are MNHNS and SASEGT. V shed 8 bases, J shed 2 bases, and the junction held 10 bases outside the gene matches. CDR3 sequence (DNA): TGTGCCAGCCAGTTACAGGGGAGCGTCACAGATACGCAGTATTTT. Its protein product is CASQLQGSVTDTQYF.

V gene TRBV2 combines with J gene TRBJ2-5, with D possibly matching TRBD2 (6 bases). Germline CDR1 is SNHLY and CDR2 is FYNNEI. CDR3 length equals 15 residues. Between the trimmed V and J ends, which lost 7 bases and 3 bases, there was a span of 18 bases. CDR3 region: CASTYTGTQKETQYF. DNA for the CDR3: TGTGCCAGCACTTACACCGGGACTCAAAAAGAGACCCAGTACTTC.

V is TRBV11-2 and J is TRBJ2-2; 7 nucleotides align to TRBD1. J was trimmed by 3 bases and V by 4 bases; bases with no gene match: 2. This CDR3 has 14 residues. CDR1 is SGHAT and CDR2 is FQNNGV in the germline V gene. The CDR3 loop is CASSSGQHTGELFF. Here the CDR3 DNA reads TGTGCCAGCAGCTCGGGACAGCACACCGGGGAGCTGTTTTTT. The full variable domain, rest sourced from reference TRBV11-2 and TRBJ2-2, is EAGVAQSPRYKIIEKRQSVAFWCNPISGHATLYWYQQILGQGPKLLIQFQNNGVVDDSQLPKDRFSAERLKGVDSTLKIQPAKLEDSAVYLCASSSGQHTGELFFGEGSRLTVL.

The CDR3 DNA follows: TGTGCCAGCAGCCCAACACTTAACTATGGCTACACCTTC. It is translated as CASSPTLNYGYTF. The chain is built from TRBV11-2 and TRBJ1-2; no reliable D call. This CDR3 is built from 13 residues. The V gene lost 5 bases and the J gene lost 1 base, with 8 bases spanning the gap. Germline V gene lookup returns CDR1 SGHAT and CDR2 FQNNGV.

This clone was detected once. The DNA for the CDR3 is TGTGCCTGGAGCGCCCCGGGACAGAGGAGGGGGACCCAGTACTTC. This encodes CAWSAPGQRRGTQYF. This rearrangement joins TRBV30 to TRBJ2-5; tentative D call: TRBD1 (7 bases). CDR3 length: 15 amino acids. Trimming cost V 3 bases and J 7 bases, with 21 bases left between them. CDR1 and CDR2 from the germline V gene are GTSNPN and SVGIG (reference sequence).

The chain has TRBV18 and TRBJ2-3; D is ambiguous. CDR1 is KGHSH, CDR2 LQKENI, per germline. V lost 3 bases to trimming and J lost 6 bases, with 4 bases between them. This CDR3 is built from 11 residues. CDR3 sequence: CASSPQDTQYF. Written as DNA, the CDR3 is TGTGCCAGCTCACCCCAGGATACGCAGTATTTT.

This sequence joins TRBV14 and TRBJ2-7; TRBD2 aligns across 8 bases. The germline gives CDR1 SGHDN, CDR2 FVKESK. The CDR3 has 15 amino acids. The junction had 9 bases not matched to a gene; V was cut back by 3 bases and J by 5 bases. This chain's CDR3 is CASSHGGGTAHEQYF. As DNA, the CDR3 is TGTGCCAGCAGCCACGGGGGGGGGACGGCACACGAGCAGTACTTC.

J is TRBJ1-1 and V is TRBV7-9; D gene ambiguous. The CDR3 contains 12 residues. V lost 2 bases and J lost 7, with 8 bases in between. Germline V gene data show CDR1 as SEHNR and CDR2 as FQNEAQ (reference sequence). CDR3 sequence reads: CASSLSLVEAFF. The DNA of the CDR3 is TGTGCCAGCAGCTTATCCCTAGTTGAAGCTTTCTTT.

This chain uses TRBV15 with TRBJ2-1; no definite D call. Trimming cost V 3 bases and J 9 bases, with 9 bases left between them. The CDR3 runs to 12 residues. CDR1 LNHNV and CDR2 YYDKDF come from the germline V gene (reference sequence). DNA of the CDR3: TGTGCCACCAGCAGCCGAGTTAGTGAGCAGTTCTTC. It yields the protein CATSSRVSEQFF.

The V gene is TRBV12-5, the J gene TRBJ2-2; D unclear. V gave up 1 base and J gave up 2 bases, with 2 bases separating them. Germline CDR1 LGHNT, CDR2 FRNRAP. This CDR3 contains 13 residues. CDR3 loop: CASGLGNTGELFF. The CDR3 DNA sequence: TGTGCTAGTGGTTTGGGAAACACCGGGGAGCTGTTTTTT. The variable domain in full, completed from reference TRBV12-5 and TRBJ2-2, reads DARVTQTPRHKVTEMGQEVTMRCQPILGHNTVFWYRQTMMQGLELLAYFRNRAPLDDSGMPKDRFSAEMPDATLATLKIQPSEPRDSAVYFCASGLGNTGELFFGEGSRLTVL.

V is TRBV19 and J is TRBJ2-5, with D maybe TRBD1 (6 bases). CDR1 is LNHDA and CDR2 is SQIVND in the germline V gene (reference sequence). V lost 3 bases and J lost 4, with 9 bases in between. The CDR3 has 13 residues. CDR3 region: CASSMGASETQYF. CDR3 nucleotides: TGTGCCAGTAGTATGGGGGCCTCAGAGACCCAGTACTTC.

This clone showed up just once. J is TRBJ1-6 and V is TRBV2, with D uncertain. V lost 4 bases, J lost 0 bases, and 19 bases lay in between. Looked up from germline, CDR1 is SNHLY and CDR2 is FYNNEI. This CDR3 comprises 19 residues. The CDR3 DNA sequence: TGTGCCAGCAGTGGTCGACCGTACACGGGAAGCTCCTATAATTCACCCCTCCACTTT. As protein: CASSGRPYTGSSYNSPLHF.

The table lists this clone with a few counts. The rearrangement joins TRBV30 to TRBJ1-4; perhaps TRBD1 as D (5 bases). Trimming pared 5 bases from V and 8 bases from J, leaving 12 bases between. Germline CDR1 and CDR2: GTSNPN and SVGIG (reference sequence). The CDR3 is 12 residues long. The CDR3 here is CAWGTGFEKLFF. In DNA form, the CDR3 reads TGTGCCTGGGGGACGGGGTTCGAAAAACTGTTTTTT.

The chain uses TRBV9 and TRBJ2-1, with 8 bases matching TRBD1. The CDR3 is 15 amino acids. The V gene end was trimmed by 3 bases and the J gene end by 4 bases; junction bases not matched to a gene: 6. Germline CDR1 SGDLS, CDR2 YYNGEE. The chain's CDR3 is CASSGRTGTYNEQFF. The CDR3 DNA reads TGTGCCAGCAGCGGACGGACAGGGACGTACAATGAGCAGTTCTTC.

The V call is TRBV7-2, the J call TRBJ2-1, with 7 bases lining up with TRBD2. The V segment lost 5 bases and the J segment 1 base; nucleotides outside the gene matches: 11. The CDR3 consists of 17 residues. Germline V lookup: CDR1 SGHTA, CDR2 FQGNSA. CDR3 region: CASSLPGVAGSYNEQFF. In nucleotides, the CDR3 is TGTGCCAGCAGCCTTCCGGGGGTAGCGGGTTCCTACAATGAGCAGTTCTTC.

The V call is TRBV27, the J call TRBJ1-5, with TRBD1 matching 9 bases. Germline trimming cut 4 bases from V and 7 bases from J; bases unmatched to any gene: 5. Germline CDR1 is MNHEY and CDR2 is SMNVEV (reference sequence). The length of the CDR3 is 14 residues. CDR3 region: CASSSQGAWQPQHF. The CDR3 DNA is TGTGCCAGCAGTTCACAGGGGGCTTGGCAGCCCCAGCATTTT.

This chain connects TRBV19 to TRBJ2-1; D is perhaps TRBD2 (6 bases). The germline V and J ends were trimmed by 2 bases and 5 bases, with 13 bases remaining between them. The CDR3 contains 15 residues. Per the germline V gene, CDR1 is LNHDA and CDR2 is SQIVND (reference sequence). The chain's CDR3 is CASSILAEGHNEQFF. The CDR3 DNA is TGTGCCAGTAGTATATTAGCGGAGGGCCACAATGAGCAGTTCTTC.

The genes are TRBV4-1 and TRBJ2-7; 12 positions agree with TRBD1. Germline V CDR1 and CDR2: MGHRA, YSYEKL. The junction had 8 bases not matched to a gene; V was cut back by 3 bases and J by 5 bases. The CDR3 runs 16 residues. This CDR3 reads CASSQEGTGGEDEQYF. The CDR3 nucleotides read TGCGCCAGCAGCCAGGAGGGGACAGGGGGCGAGGACGAGCAGTACTTC.

The chain employs TRBV30 and TRBJ2-1; possible D gene TRBD2, 6 bases. The CDR3 has 13 residues. Between the trimmed V and J ends, which lost 4 bases and 7 bases, there was a span of 14 bases. Germline CDR1 and CDR2: GTSNPN and SVGIG (reference sequence). The CDR3, as DNA: TGTGCCTGGAATTTTGGGGGGACGAATGAGCAGTTCTTC. Amino acids: CAWNFGGTNEQFF.

J is TRBJ2-7 and V is TRBV4-1; D may correspond to TRBD1 or TRBD2 (5 bases each). Germline-derived CDR1 and CDR2 are MGHRA and YSYEKL. V was cut by 2 bases and J by 3 bases, with 11 bases left in between. The CDR3 consists of 14 residues. DNA for the CDR3: TGCGCCAGCAGCCAAAGGGACGGGAACTACGAGCAGTACTTC. It is translated as CASSQRDGNYEQYF.

The chain has TRBV5-4 and TRBJ1-1; D call uncertain. The V end lost 0 bases, the J end lost 2 bases, and 5 bases lay between the germline ends. Germline CDR1 is SGHNT and CDR2 is YYREEE (reference sequence). The length of the CDR3 is 13 residues. CDR3 residues: CASSLGVNTEAFF. The CDR3 DNA reads TGTGCCAGCAGCTTGGGCGTTAACACTGAAGCTTTCTTT.

The chain couples TRBV5-1 to TRBJ1-1; D may be TRBD1 (5 bases). The CDR3 spans 15 residues. CDR1 and CDR2 (germline): SGHRS, YFSETQ. The V and J ends lost 0 bases and 5 bases respectively, with 14 bases between them. The CDR3 here is CASSLAGGSGTEAFF. DNA of the CDR3: TGCGCCAGCAGCTTGGCGGGGGGAAGTGGGACTGAAGCTTTCTTT.